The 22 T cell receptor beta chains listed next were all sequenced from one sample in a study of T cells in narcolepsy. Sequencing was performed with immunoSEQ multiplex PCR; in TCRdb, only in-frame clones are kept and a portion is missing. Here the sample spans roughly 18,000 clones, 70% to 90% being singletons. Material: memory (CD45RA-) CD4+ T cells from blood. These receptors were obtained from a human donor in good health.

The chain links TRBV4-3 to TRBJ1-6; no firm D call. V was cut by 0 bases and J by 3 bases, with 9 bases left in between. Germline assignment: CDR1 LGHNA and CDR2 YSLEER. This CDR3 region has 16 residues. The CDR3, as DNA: TGCGCCAGCAGCCAAGACGGGCAGGACTATAATTCACCCCTCCACTTT. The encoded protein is CASSQDGQDYNSPLHF.

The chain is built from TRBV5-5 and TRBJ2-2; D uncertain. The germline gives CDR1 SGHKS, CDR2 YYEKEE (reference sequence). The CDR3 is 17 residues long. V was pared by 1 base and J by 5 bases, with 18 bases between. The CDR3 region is CASSLRARQGSTGELFF. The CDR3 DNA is TGTGCCAGCAGCTTGAGAGCCCGGCAAGGAAGTACCGGGGAGCTGTTTTTT.

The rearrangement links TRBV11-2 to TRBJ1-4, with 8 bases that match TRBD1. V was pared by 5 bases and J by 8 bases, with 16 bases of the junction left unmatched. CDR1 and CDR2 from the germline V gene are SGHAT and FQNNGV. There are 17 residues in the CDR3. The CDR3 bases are TGTGCCAGCAGCCACCTTAATTTTGGCAGGGGGCGAGAAAAACTGTTTTTT. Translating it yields CASSHLNFGRGREKLFF.

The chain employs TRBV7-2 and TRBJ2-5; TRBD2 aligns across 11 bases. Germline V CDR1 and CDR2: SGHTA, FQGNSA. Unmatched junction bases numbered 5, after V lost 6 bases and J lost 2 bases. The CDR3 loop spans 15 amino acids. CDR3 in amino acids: CASRRTSGPQETQYF. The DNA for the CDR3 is TGTGCCAGCAGAAGGACTAGCGGGCCTCAAGAGACCCAGTACTTC.

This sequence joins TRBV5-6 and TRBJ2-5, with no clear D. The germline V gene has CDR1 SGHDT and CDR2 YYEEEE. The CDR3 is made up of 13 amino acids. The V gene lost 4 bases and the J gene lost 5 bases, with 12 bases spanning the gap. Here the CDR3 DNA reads TGTGCCAGCAGCCCCAATACGTGGGAGACCCAGTACTTC. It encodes CASSPNTWETQYF.

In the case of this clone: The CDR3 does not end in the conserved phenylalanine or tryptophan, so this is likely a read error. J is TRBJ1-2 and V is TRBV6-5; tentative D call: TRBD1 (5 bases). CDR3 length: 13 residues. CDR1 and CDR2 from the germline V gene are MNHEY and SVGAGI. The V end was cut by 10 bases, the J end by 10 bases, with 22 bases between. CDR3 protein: CATRKSQGLYYTL. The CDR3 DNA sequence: TGTGCCACCAGAAAAAGCCAGGGTTTGTACTACACCCTC.

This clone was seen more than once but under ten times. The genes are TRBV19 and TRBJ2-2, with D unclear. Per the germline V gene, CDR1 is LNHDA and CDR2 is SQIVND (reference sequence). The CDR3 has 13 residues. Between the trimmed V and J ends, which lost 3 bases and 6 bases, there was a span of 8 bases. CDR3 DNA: TGTGCCAGTAGTATTCGCGGCCCCGGGGAGCTGTTTTTT. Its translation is CASSIRGPGELFF.

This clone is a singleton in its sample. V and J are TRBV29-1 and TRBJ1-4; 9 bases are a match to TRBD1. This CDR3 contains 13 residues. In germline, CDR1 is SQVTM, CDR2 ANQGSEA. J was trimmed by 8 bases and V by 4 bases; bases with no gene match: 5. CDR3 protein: CSVAGTGNEKLFF. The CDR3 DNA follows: TGCAGCGTTGCTGGGACAGGGAACGAAAAACTGTTTTTT.

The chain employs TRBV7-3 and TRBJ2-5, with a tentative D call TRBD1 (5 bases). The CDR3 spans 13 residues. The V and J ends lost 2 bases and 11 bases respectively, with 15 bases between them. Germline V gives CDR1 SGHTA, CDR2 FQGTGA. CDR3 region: CASSLSGRAEQYF. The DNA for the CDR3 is TGTGCCAGCAGCTTATCCGGCAGGGCTGAGCAGTACTTC.

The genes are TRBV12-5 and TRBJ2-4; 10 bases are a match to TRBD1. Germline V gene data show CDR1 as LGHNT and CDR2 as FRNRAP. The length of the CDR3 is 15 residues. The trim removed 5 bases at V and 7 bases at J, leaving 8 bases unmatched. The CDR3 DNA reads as TGTGCTAGTGGTATGGGACAGGGGAACGCGAACATTCAGTACTTC. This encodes CASGMGQGNANIQYF.

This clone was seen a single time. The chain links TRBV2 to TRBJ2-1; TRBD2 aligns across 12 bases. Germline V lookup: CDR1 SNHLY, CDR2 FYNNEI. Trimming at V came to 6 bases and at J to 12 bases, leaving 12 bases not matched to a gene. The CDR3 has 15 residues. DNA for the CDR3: TGTGCCAGCAGGGTCGAACTAGCGGGGGGCTCCCCGCAGTTCTTC. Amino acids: CASRVELAGGSPQFF.

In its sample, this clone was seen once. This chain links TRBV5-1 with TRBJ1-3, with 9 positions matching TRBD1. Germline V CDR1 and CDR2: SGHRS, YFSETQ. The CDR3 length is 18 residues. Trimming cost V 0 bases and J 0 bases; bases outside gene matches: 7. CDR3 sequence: CASSLDITGGASGNTIYF. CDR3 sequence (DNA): TGCGCCAGCAGCTTGGACATTACAGGGGGCGCCTCTGGAAACACCATATATTTT.

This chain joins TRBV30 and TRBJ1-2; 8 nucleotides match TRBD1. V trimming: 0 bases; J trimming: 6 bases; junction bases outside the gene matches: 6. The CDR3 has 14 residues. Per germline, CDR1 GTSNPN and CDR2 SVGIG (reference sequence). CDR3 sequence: CAWSVRQGSNGYTF. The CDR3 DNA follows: TGTGCCTGGAGTGTTCGACAGGGGTCGAATGGCTACACCTTC.

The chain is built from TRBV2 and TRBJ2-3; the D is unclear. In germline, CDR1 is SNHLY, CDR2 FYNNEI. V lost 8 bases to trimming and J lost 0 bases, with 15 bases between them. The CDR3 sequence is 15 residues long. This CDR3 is CASWSGVSSTDTQYF. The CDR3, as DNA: TGTGCCAGCTGGAGTGGGGTGTCGAGCACAGATACGCAGTATTTT.

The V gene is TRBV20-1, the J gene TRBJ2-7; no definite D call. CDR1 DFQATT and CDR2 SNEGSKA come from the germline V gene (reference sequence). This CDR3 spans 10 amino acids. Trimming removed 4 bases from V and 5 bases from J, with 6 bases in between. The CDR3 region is CSATSNEQYF. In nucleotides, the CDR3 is TGCAGTGCTACTTCAAACGAGCAGTACTTC.

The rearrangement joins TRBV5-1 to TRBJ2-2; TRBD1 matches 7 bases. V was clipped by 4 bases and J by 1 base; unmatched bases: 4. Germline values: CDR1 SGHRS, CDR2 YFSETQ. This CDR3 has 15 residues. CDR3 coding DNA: TGCGCCAGCAGCGGGGGACAGATGAACACCGGGGAGCTGTTTTTT. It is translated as CASSGGQMNTGELFF.

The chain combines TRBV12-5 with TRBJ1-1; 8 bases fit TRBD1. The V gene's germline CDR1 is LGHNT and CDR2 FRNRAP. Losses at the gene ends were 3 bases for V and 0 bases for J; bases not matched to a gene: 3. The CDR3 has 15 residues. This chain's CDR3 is CASGLSTGVNTEAFF. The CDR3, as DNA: TGTGCTAGTGGTTTATCGACAGGGGTGAACACTGAAGCTTTCTTT.

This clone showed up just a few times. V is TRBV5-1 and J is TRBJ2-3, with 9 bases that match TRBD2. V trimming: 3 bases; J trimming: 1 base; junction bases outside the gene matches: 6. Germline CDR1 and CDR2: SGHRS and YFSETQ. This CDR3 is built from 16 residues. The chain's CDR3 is CASSSLLAGGTDTQYF. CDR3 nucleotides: TGCGCCAGCAGCTCTCTATTAGCGGGGGGCACAGATACGCAGTATTTT.

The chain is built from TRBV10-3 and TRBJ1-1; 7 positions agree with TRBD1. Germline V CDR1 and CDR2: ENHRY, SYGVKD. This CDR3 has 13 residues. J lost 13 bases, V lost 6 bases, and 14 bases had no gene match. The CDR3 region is CAISPRQGELGFF. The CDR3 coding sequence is TGTGCCATCAGCCCCCGGCAGGGGGAATTGGGTTTCTTT.

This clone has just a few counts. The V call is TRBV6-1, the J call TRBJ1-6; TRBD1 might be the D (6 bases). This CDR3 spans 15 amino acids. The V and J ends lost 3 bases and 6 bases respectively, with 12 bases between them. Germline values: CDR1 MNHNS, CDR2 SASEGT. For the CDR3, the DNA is TGTGCCAGCAGTGAGGAGGGGACACCTAATTCACCCCTCCACTTT. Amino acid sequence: CASSEEGTPNSPLHF.

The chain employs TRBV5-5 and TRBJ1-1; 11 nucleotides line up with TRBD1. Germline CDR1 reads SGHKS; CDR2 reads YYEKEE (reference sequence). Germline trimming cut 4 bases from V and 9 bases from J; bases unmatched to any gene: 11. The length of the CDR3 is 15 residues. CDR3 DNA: TGTGCCAGCAGCGCCAGGACAGGGGGCGCGGCAAAAGCTTTCTTT. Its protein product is CASSARTGGAAKAFF.

CDR3 nucleotides: TGTGCCATCAGTAAGGGGACTAGCGGTTACAATGAGCAGTTCTTC. Its protein is CAISKGTSGYNEQFF. The rearrangement joins TRBV10-3 to TRBJ2-1; 11 nucleotides match TRBD2. Looked up from germline, CDR1 is ENHRY and CDR2 is SYGVKD. The V segment lost 5 bases and the J segment 4 bases; nucleotides outside the gene matches: 4. This CDR3 contains 15 residues.